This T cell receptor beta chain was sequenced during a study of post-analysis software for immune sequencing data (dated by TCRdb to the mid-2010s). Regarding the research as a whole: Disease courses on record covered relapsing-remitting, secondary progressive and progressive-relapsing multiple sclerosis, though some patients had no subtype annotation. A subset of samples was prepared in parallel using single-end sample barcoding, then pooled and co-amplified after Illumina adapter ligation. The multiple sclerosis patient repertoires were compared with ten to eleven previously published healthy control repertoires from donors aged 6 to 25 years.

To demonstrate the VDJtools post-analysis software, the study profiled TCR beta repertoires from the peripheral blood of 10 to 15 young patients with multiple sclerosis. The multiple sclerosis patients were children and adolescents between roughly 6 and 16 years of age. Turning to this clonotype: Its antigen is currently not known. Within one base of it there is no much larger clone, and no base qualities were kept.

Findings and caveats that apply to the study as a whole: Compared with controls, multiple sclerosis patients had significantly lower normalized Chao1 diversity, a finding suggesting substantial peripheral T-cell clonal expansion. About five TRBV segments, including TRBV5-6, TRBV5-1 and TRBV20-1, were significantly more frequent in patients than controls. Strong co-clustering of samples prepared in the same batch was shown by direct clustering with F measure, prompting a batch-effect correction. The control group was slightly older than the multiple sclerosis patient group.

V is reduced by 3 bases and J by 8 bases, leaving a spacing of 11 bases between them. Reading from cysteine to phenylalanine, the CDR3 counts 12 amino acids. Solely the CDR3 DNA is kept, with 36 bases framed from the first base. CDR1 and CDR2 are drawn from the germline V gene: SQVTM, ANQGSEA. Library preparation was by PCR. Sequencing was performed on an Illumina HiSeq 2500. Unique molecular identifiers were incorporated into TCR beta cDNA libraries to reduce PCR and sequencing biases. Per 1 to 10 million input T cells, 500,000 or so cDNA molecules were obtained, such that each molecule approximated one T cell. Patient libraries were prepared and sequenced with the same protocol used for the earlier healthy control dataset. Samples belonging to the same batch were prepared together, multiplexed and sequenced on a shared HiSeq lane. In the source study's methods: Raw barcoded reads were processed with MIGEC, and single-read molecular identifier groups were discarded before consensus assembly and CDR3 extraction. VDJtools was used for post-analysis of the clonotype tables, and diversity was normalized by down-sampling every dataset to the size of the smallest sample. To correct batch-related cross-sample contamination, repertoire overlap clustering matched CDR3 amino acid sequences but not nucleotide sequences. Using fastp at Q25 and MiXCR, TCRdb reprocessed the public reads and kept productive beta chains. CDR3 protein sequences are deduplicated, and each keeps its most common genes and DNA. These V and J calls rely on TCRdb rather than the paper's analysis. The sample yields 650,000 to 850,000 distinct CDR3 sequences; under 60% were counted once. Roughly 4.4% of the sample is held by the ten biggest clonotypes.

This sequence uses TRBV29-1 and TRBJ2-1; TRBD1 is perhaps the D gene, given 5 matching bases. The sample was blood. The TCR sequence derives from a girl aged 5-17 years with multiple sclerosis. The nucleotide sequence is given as TGCAGCGTTGACAGGGATCGGGATGAGCAGTTCTTC. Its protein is CSVDRDRDEQFF.